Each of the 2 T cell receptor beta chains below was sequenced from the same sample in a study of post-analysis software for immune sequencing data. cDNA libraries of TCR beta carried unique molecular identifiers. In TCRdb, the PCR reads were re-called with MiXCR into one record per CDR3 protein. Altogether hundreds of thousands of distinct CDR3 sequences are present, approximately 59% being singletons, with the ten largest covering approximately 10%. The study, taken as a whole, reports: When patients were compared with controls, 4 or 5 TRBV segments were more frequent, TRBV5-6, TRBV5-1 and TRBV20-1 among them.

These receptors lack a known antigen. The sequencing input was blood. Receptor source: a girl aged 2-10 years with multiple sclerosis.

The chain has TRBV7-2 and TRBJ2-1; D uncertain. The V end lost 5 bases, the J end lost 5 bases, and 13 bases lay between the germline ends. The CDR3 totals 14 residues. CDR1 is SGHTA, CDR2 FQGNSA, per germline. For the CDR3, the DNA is TGTGCCAGCAGCCCCGCGACCACGAACAATGAGCAGTTCTTC. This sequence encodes CASSPATTNNEQFF.

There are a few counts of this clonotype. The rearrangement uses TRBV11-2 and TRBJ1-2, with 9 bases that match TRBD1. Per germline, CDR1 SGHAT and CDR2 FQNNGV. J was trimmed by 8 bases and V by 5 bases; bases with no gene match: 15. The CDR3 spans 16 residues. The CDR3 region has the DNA TGTGCCAGCAGCGGGTACCCGGGACAGGGTAGACTAGGCTACACCTTC. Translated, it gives CASSGYPGQGRLGYTF. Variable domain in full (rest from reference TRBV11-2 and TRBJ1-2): EAGVAQSPRYKIIEKRQSVAFWCNPISGHATLYWYQQILGQGPKLLIQFQNNGVVDDSQLPKDRFSAERLKGVDSTLKIQPAKLEDSAVYLCASSGYPGQGRLGYTFGSGTRLTVV.